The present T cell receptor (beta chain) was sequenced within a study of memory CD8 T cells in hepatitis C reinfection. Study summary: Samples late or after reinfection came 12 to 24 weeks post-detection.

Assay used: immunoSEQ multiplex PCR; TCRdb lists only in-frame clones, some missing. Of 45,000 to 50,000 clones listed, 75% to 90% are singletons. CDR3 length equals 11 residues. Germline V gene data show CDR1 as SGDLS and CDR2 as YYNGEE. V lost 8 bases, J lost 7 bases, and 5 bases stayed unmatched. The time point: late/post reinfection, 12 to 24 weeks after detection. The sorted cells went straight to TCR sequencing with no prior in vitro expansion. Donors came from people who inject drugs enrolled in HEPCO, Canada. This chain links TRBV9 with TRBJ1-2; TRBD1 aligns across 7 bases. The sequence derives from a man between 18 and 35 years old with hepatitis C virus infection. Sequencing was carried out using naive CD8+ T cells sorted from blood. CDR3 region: CASHRGSGYTF. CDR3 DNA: TGTGCCAGTCACAGGGGTAGTGGCTACACCTTC. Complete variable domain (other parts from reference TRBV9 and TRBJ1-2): DSGVTQTPKHLITATGQRVTLRCSPRSGDLSVYWYQQSLDQGLQFLIQYYNGEERAKGNILERFSAQQFPDLHSELNLSSLELGDSALYFCASHRGSGYTFGSGTRLTVV.